This T cell receptor (beta chain) was obtained from a study of blood T cell repertoires in COVID-19. Study summary: Acute and convalescent COVID-19 samples came from the United States, Italy and Spain. T cells, B-cell-depleted T cells, or PBMCs supplied cDNA or gDNA.

In the original processing: Estimation of nucleated cell counts was performed using reference gene primer amplification. Clones were sequenced by immunoSEQ multiplex PCR, and TCRdb holds only the in-frame ones, with some missing. The V and J calls and the clone size are those of that table, but D and trimming were determined from the DNA. The sample lists about 120,000 clones, 85% occurring once. The length of the CDR3 is 17 residues. In germline, CDR1 is LGHNA, CDR2 YNFKEQ. V lost 4 bases to trimming and J lost 2 bases; unmatched junction nucleotides: 2. The receptor comes from an elderly man with acute or convalescent COVID-19. The V call is TRBV4-2, the J call TRBJ2-1, with TRBD2 matching 16 bases. Sequences were obtained from peripheral blood. The CDR3 loop reads CASSPGTSGGAYNEQFF. In nucleotides, the CDR3 is TGTGCCAGCAGCCCCGGGACTAGCGGGGGGGCCTACAATGAGCAGTTCTTC.